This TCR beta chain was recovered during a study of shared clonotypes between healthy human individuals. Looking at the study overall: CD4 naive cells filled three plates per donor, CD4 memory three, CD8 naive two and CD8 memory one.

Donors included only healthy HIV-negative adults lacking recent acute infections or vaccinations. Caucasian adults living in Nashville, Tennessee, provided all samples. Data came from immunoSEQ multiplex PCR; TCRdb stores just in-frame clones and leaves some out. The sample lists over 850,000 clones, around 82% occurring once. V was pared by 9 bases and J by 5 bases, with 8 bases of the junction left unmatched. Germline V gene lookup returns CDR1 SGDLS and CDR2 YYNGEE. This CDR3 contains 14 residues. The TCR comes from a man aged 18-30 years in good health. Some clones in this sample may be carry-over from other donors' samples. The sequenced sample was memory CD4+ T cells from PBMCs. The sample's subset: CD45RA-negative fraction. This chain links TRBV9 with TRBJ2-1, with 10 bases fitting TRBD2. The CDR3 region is CATSGSKGDNEQFF. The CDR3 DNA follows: TGTGCCACTAGCGGGAGTAAAGGAGACAATGAGCAGTTCTTC.